A single sample gave rise to the 22 T cell receptor beta chains below, sequenced in a study of blood T cells in healthy people across ages. The second PCR ran roughly 7 to 11 cycles with a sample-barcoded 5' primer and J-beta primers. TCRdb used MiXCR to reprocess the 5' RACE reads, holding one entry per CDR3 protein. This table holds around 650,000 distinct CDR3 sequences, about 32% found once. Sequencing input: blood. All receptors come from a woman of 80 years or more in good health.

This clonotype was detected only a few times. The chain has TRBV28 and TRBJ2-1; 8 nucleotides align to TRBD2. The CDR3 is made up of 15 amino acids. The V and J ends lost 2 bases and 8 bases, in that order; junction bases with no gene match: 8. Looked up from germline, CDR1 is MDHEN and CDR2 is SYDVKM. The DNA of the CDR3 is TGTGCCAGCAGTTTAGGGGTTAGCGGGGTCGATGAGCAGTTCTTC. Amino acid sequence: CASSLGVSGVDEQFF.

The table lists this clonotype with many counts. The chain recombines TRBV9 with TRBJ2-5, with TRBD2 matching 14 bases. CDR3 length: 15 amino acids. The germline V gene has CDR1 SGDLS and CDR2 YYNGEE. V lost 6 bases, J lost 2 bases, and 3 bases stayed unmatched. In DNA form, the CDR3 reads TGTGCCAGCAACCGACTAGCGGGGGGGCAAGAGACCCAGTACTTC. Its protein is CASNRLAGGQETQYF.

This clonotype was observed a few times. A much larger clone sits a single nucleotide away, making a read error possible. The chain links TRBV6-5 to TRBJ1-2; no clear D gene. Trimming took 6 bases from V and 4 from J, leaving 15 bases between them. Germline CDR1 reads MNHEY; CDR2 reads SVGAGI. The CDR3 is 14 residues long. CDR3 in DNA: TGTGCCAGCAGGTACAATGGGGAGGGCTATGGCTACACCTTC. Translating gives CASRYNGEGYGYTF.

On this clonotype itself: A much larger clone differs by one base, so this may be a read error. This chain links TRBV12-3 or TRBV12-4 with TRBJ1-2, with D possibly TRBD1 on 5 matching bases. The CDR3 runs 13 residues. CDR3 amino acids: CASSIRGDYGFTF. The CDR3 nucleotides read TGTGCCAGCAGCATACGGGGGGACTATGGCTTCACCTTC.

The V and J genes are TRBV5-1 and TRBJ1-2; 8 nucleotides line up with TRBD1. The CDR3 has 14 amino acids. From germline, CDR1 is SGHRS and CDR2 YFSETQ. Trimming cost V 4 bases and J 5 bases; bases outside gene matches: 7. The CDR3 coding sequence is TGCGCCAGCAGCACGACAGGGGATTTGTATGGCTACACCTTC. As protein: CASSTTGDLYGYTF.

On this clonotype itself: The conserved closing phenylalanine or tryptophan is absent in this CDR3, likely reflecting a read error. V usage is TRBV5-1 and J usage is TRBJ1-1, with D perhaps matching TRBD1 (5 bases). This CDR3 spans 14 amino acids. Germline CDR1 reads SGHRS; CDR2 reads YFSETQ. V lost 0 bases and J 4 bases, leaving 10 bases between the germline ends. The CDR3 here is CASSLDRTLTEAFL. The CDR3 DNA is TGCGCCAGCAGCTTGGACAGGACCCTCACTGAAGCTTTCTTG.

In this sample, this clonotype turned up many times. The chain uses TRBV5-1 and TRBJ2-7, with unresolved D. Germline loops: CDR1 SGHRS, CDR2 YFSETQ. The V and J ends lost 4 bases and 2 bases respectively, with 16 bases between them. The CDR3 is 15 amino acids. CDR3 sequence reads: CASSLVAPGPYEQYF. DNA of the CDR3: TGCGCCAGCAGCCTCGTGGCTCCCGGCCCCTACGAGCAGTACTTC. The full variable domain, in which reference TRBV5-1 and TRBJ2-7 provide the parts outside the CDR3, is KAGVTQTPRYLIKTRGQQVTLSCSPISGHRSVSWYQQTPGQGLQFLFEYFSETQRNKGNFPGRFSGRQFSNSRSEMNVSTLELGDSALYLCASSLVAPGPYEQYFGPGTRLTVT.

The V and J genes are TRBV7-2 and TRBJ2-7; perhaps TRBD1 as D (5 bases). This CDR3 spans 13 amino acids. CDR1 and CDR2 (germline): SGHTA, FQGNSA. Deletions cut 4 bases from V and 4 bases from J, with 11 bases between. The CDR3 spells CASSSQSGYEQYF. CDR3 nucleotide sequence: TGTGCCAGCAGCTCGCAATCAGGGTACGAGCAGTACTTC.

The sample holds one count of this clonotype. The chain combines TRBV3-1 with TRBJ2-5; TRBD1 matches 8 bases. The J call is doubtful: the DNA matches TRBJ2-7 better. This CDR3 spans 14 amino acids. Germline V gene sequence: CDR1 LGHDT, CDR2 YNNKEL (reference sequence). In DNA form, the CDR3 reads TGTGCCAGCAGCCAAGGGACAGGGAATGGCGAGCAGTACTTC. This encodes CASSQGTGNGEQYF.

Only one count was recorded for this clonotype. This may be a read error, as it is one base from a much larger clone. The CDR3 DNA reads as TGTGCCAGCAGCAGACTCGGACTGGAAAGCAATGAGCAGTACTTC. It encodes CASSRLGLESNEQYF. The gene calls are TRBV6-1 and TRBJ2-5; D is perhaps TRBD2 (5 bases). From germline, CDR1 is MNHNS and CDR2 SASEGT. The CDR3 is 15 residues long. Trimming shortened V by 6 bases and J by 11 bases, and 25 bases separated the two germline ends.

This clonotype was counted ten times or more. The chain has TRBV20-1 and TRBJ1-2; weak D call: TRBD1 (5 bases). The germline V gene encodes CDR1 DFQATT and CDR2 SNEGSKA (reference sequence). The CDR3 contains 12 residues. V lost 3 bases to trimming and J lost 7 bases, with 12 bases between them. The CDR3: CSARDPGSGYTF. DNA of the CDR3: TGCAGTGCTAGGGACCCAGGGAGTGGCTACACCTTC.

The rearrangement uses TRBV10-2 and TRBJ1-1, with 9 bases identical to TRBD1. CDR3 length: 15 amino acids. Germline CDR1 and CDR2: WSHSY and SAAADI. The J segment lost 1 base and the V segment lost 8 bases, leaving 8 bases of the junction unmatched. CDR3 sequence: CASGGWDRANTEAFF. The DNA of the CDR3 is TGCGCCAGCGGTGGTTGGGACAGGGCGAACACTGAAGCTTTCTTT.

V gene TRBV20-1 combines with J gene TRBJ2-7; 13 nucleotides align to TRBD2. The end of the DNA fits TRBJ2-5 better, so the J call may be wrong. This CDR3 is 16 amino acids long. Per germline, CDR1 DFQATT and CDR2 SNEGSKA (reference sequence). The CDR3 coding sequence is TGCAGTGCTATACAATCGGGACTAGCGGGATTCGGGACCCAGTACTTC. Protein sequence: CSAIQSGLAGFGTQYF.

V gene TRBV29-1 combines with J gene TRBJ2-4, with D possibly TRBD1 on 6 matching bases. Germline-derived CDR1 and CDR2 are SQVTM and ANQGSEA. V dropped 7 bases and J dropped 0 bases, with 16 bases sitting between them. This CDR3 has 15 residues. The CDR3 DNA is TGCAGCGCGTCGACAGGTTCCCTAGCCAAAAACATTCAGTACTTC. It codes for CSASTGSLAKNIQYF.

This clonotype has a count of ten or more. The chain couples TRBV9 to TRBJ2-3; D remains ambiguous. The CDR3 runs 11 residues. The germline V gene encodes CDR1 SGDLS and CDR2 YYNGEE. V was pared by 1 base and J by 5 bases, with 2 bases between. This CDR3 reads CASSVRDTQYF. The CDR3 DNA reads TGTGCCAGCAGCGTAAGAGATACGCAGTATTTT. Combining the CDR3 with reference TRBV9 and TRBJ2-3 gives the whole variable domain DSGVTQTPKHLITATGQRVTLRCSPRSGDLSVYWYQQSLDQGLQFLIQYYNGEERAKGNILERFSAQQFPDLHSELNLSSLELGDSALYFCASSVRDTQYFGPGTRLTVL.

J is TRBJ1-2 and V is TRBV5-1, with 9 bases that match TRBD1. This CDR3 spans 14 amino acids. Trimming took 6 bases from V and 4 from J; bases not matched to a gene: 7. CDR1 SGHRS and CDR2 YFSETQ come from the germline V gene. DNA for the CDR3: TGCGCCAGCACTACAGGGGGCCCGGGCTATGGCTACACCTTC. Encoded protein: CASTTGGPGYGYTF.

This chain connects TRBV20-1 to TRBJ1-5; D unresolved. Germline-derived CDR1 and CDR2 are DFQATT and SNEGSKA (reference sequence). The CDR3 is made up of 16 amino acids. The V gene lost 0 bases and the J gene lost 6 bases, with 18 bases spanning the gap. The DNA of the CDR3 is TGCAGTGCTAGAGATTCGGGTCGAAGCGGCCTTCAGCCCCAGCATTTT. This encodes CSARDSGRSGLQPQHF.

V and J are TRBV28 and TRBJ1-6; weak D call: TRBD1 (5 bases). With 0 bases removed from V and 5 bases from J, the gap between germline ends came to 5 bases. There are 14 residues in the CDR3. Germline V CDR1 and CDR2: MDHEN, SYDVKM. The chain's CDR3 is CASSLWGDNSPLHF. CDR3 sequence (DNA): TGTGCCAGCAGTTTATGGGGGGATAATTCACCCCTCCACTTT.

At least ten counts were recorded for this clonotype. The genes are TRBV30 and TRBJ2-1; D may match TRBD1 or TRBD2 (6 bases each). This CDR3 has 14 residues. The V and J ends lost 1 base and 10 bases respectively, with 17 bases between them. Germline values: CDR1 GTSNPN, CDR2 SVGIG (reference sequence). CDR3 DNA: TGTGCCTGGAGTGGGATCGAAGGGGGGAACGAGCAGTTCTTC. Protein: CAWSGIEGGNEQFF. Using reference TRBV30 and TRBJ2-1 for the parts outside the CDR3, the full variable domain is SQTIHQWPATLVQPVGSPLSLECTVEGTSNPNLYWYRQAAGRGLQLLFYSVGIGQISSEVPQNLSASRPQDRQFILSSKKLLLSDSGFYLCAWSGIEGGNEQFFGPGTRLTVL.

Concerning this clonotype itself: A much larger clone differs by one base, so this may be a read error. This chain connects TRBV6-5 to TRBJ1-1; no reliable D call. The CDR3 sequence is 13 residues long. CDR1 MNHEY and CDR2 SVGAGI come from the germline V gene. The CDR3 sequence: CACSYGLATEAFF. In nucleotides, the CDR3 is TGTGCCTGCAGTTACGGACTAGCCACTGAAGCTTTCTTT.

The rearrangement uses TRBV29-1 and TRBJ2-1; D is tentatively TRBD1 or TRBD2 (5 bases each). V lost 3 bases to trimming and J lost 1 base, with 10 bases between them. The germline gives CDR1 SQVTM, CDR2 ANQGSEA. The CDR3 extends over 14 amino acids. The CDR3 DNA reads TGCAGCGTTGATCTGGGGGTTTCCTACAATGAGCAGTTCTTC. It is translated as CSVDLGVSYNEQFF.

This clonotype came up a few times. The chain joins TRBV30 to TRBJ1-1, with a possible D match to TRBD1 (5 bases). Per the germline V gene, CDR1 is GTSNPN and CDR2 is SVGIG (reference sequence). This CDR3 is 14 amino acids long. The V and J ends lost 5 bases and 4 bases respectively, with 17 bases between them. DNA for the CDR3: TGTGCCTGGTTGACGCAGGGAGTAGGCACTGAAGCTTTCTTT. This codes for CAWLTQGVGTEAFF.